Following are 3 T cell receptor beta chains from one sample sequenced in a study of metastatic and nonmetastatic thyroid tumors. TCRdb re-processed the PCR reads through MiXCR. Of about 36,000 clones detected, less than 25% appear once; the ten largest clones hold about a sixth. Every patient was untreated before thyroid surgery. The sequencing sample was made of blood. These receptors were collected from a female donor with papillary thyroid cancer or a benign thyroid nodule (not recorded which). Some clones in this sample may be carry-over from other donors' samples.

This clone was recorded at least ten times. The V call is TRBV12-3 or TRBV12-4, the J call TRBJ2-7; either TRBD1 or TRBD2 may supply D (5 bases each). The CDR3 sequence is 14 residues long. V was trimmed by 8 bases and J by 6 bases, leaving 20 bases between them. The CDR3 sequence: CASRLGRSPGEQYF. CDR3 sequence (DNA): TGTGCCAGCCGATTGGGACGATCACCCGGCGAGCAGTACTTC.

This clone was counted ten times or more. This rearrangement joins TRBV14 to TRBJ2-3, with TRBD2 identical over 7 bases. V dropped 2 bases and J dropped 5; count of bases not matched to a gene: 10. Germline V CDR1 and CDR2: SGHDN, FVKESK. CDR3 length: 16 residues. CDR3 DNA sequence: TGTGCCAGCAGCCAACGCGCGGGAGTCCGGGTAGATACGCAGTATTTT. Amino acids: CASSQRAGVRVDTQYF.

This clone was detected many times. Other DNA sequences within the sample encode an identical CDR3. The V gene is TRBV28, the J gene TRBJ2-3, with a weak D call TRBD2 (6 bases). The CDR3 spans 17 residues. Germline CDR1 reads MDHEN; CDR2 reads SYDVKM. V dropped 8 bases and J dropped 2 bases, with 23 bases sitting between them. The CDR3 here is CASSSLGRGTLTDTQYF. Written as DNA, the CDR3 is TGTGCCAGCTCCTCCCTTGGCCGCGGGACCCTCACAGATACGCAGTATTTT.